These 20 T cell receptor beta chains were sequenced from one sample in a study of neoadjuvant nivolumab and ipilimumab in lung cancer. TCRdb keeps only in-frame clones here, not all; method: immunoSEQ multiplex PCR. The sample comprises just under 10,000 clones, around 82% of which are singletons, and around 3.2% rests with the top ten. Here the sequenced sample was peripheral blood, taken before neoadjuvant nivolumab, alone or with ipilimumab. The receptors were gathered from an adult with non-small cell lung cancer.

The chain joins TRBV5-1 to TRBJ2-3; D call uncertain. Trimming left V 4 bases short and J 5 bases short, with 14 bases between. The CDR3 is 14 amino acids. The germline CDR1 and CDR2 sequences are SGHRS and YFSETQ. CDR3 coding DNA: TGCGCCAGCAGCCGGCGCCCGGAGCAAGATACGCAGTATTTT. Protein product: CASSRRPEQDTQYF.

V is TRBV10-1 and J is TRBJ1-1, with TRBD1 matching 7 bases. Germline lookup yields CDR1 WNHNN and CDR2 SYGVQD (reference sequence). The CDR3 extends over 16 amino acids. V shed 6 bases, J shed 8 bases, and the junction held 18 bases outside the gene matches. CDR3 sequence reads: CASSGAGIPGQQEAFF. As DNA, the CDR3 is TGCGCCAGCAGCGGGGCCGGTATACCGGGACAGCAAGAAGCTTTCTTT.

J is TRBJ1-5 and V is TRBV29-1; D gene ambiguous. This CDR3 spans 13 amino acids. CDR1 and CDR2 (germline): SQVTM, ANQGSEA. Trimming took 4 bases from V and 0 from J, leaving 7 bases between them. The CDR3 nucleotides read TGCAGCGTTGTCGAGAATAGCAATCAGCCCCAGCATTTT. Residues: CSVVENSNQPQHF.

The chain has TRBV18 and TRBJ2-7; no clear D gene. CDR3 length: 14 residues. The ends were cut back, 2 bases at V and 2 bases at J, with 10 bases in the middle. Germline assignment: CDR1 KGHSH and CDR2 LQKENI. The CDR3: CASSPNPSTYEQYF. The CDR3 region has the DNA TGTGCCAGCTCACCAAACCCCAGTACCTACGAGCAGTACTTC.

The chain couples TRBV4-2 to TRBJ2-2; D call uncertain. V dropped 0 bases and J dropped 5 bases, with 7 bases sitting between them. The germline V gene has CDR1 LGHNA and CDR2 YNFKEQ. This CDR3 contains 14 residues. The CDR3: CASSQDRRTGELFF. The CDR3 nucleotides are TGTGCCAGCAGCCAAGATCGAAGGACCGGGGAGCTGTTTTTT.

V gene TRBV28 combines with J gene TRBJ2-4; D not resolved. CDR1 is MDHEN and CDR2 is SYDVKM in the germline V gene. The V end was cut by 6 bases, the J end by 0 bases, with 3 bases between. The CDR3 consists of 12 residues. In DNA, the CDR3 is TGTGCCAGCAGCGTAGCCAAAAACATTCAGTACTTC. This codes for CASSVAKNIQYF.

The chain is built from TRBV11-2 and TRBJ1-1; no firm D call. Germline V CDR1 and CDR2: SGHAT, FQNNGV. The germline V and J ends were trimmed by 0 bases and 9 bases, with 14 bases remaining between them. This CDR3 has 14 amino acids. CDR3 nucleotide sequence: TGTGCCAGCAGCTTAGATCGCGGGGATTCGCAAGCTTTCTTT. This codes for CASSLDRGDSQAFF.

This clone was found once. This chain connects TRBV7-2 to TRBJ1-5; D perhaps matches TRBD1 (5 bases). The germline V gene encodes CDR1 SGHTA and CDR2 FQGNSA. CDR3 length: 16 residues. Deletions cut 2 bases from V and 3 bases from J, with 14 bases between. CDR3: CASSLSSGRVNQPQHF. The CDR3 DNA follows: TGTGCCAGCAGCTTAAGTTCGGGCAGGGTCAATCAGCCCCAGCATTTT.

CDR3 residues: CASSPQGAFSGNTIYF. Written as DNA, the CDR3 is TGTGCCAGCAGCCCCCAGGGGGCCTTCTCTGGAAACACCATATATTTT. The chain employs TRBV7-7 and TRBJ1-3, with 8 bases matching TRBD1. The CDR3 sequence is 16 residues long. Germline CDR1 SSHAT, CDR2 FNYEAQ (reference sequence). J gave up 0 bases and V 5 bases, and 6 bases lay outside the gene matches. The full variable domain, with the rest looked up from reference TRBV7-7 and TRBJ1-3, is GAGVSQSPRYKVTKRGQDVTLRCDPISSHATLYWYQQALGQGPEFLTYFNYEAQPDKSGLPSDRFSAERPEGSISTLTIQRTEQRDSAMYRCASSPQGAFSGNTIYFGEGSWLTVV.

The V call is TRBV6-6, the J call TRBJ2-7, with TRBD2 matching 10 bases. V trimming: 6 bases; J trimming: 4 bases; junction bases outside the gene matches: 6. Germline CDR1 and CDR2: MNHNY and SVGAGI (reference sequence). There are 14 residues in the CDR3. CDR3 protein: CASREREGLYEQYF. DNA for the CDR3: TGTGCCAGCAGGGAGCGGGAGGGCCTATACGAGCAGTACTTC.

The chain has TRBV7-9 and TRBJ2-7, with D uncertain. CDR3 length equals 14 residues. V gave up 4 bases and J gave up 7 bases, with 17 bases separating them. CDR1 SEHNR and CDR2 FQNEAQ come from the germline V gene (reference sequence). As DNA, the CDR3 is TGTGCCAGCAGCTCCGAGACCAGGTCGGTTGAGCAGTACTTC. This gives the protein CASSSETRSVEQYF.

V and J are TRBV7-9 and TRBJ2-5; D unclear. The V gene lost 5 bases and the J gene lost 0 bases, with 7 bases spanning the gap. The CDR3 totals 13 residues. Germline loops: CDR1 SEHNR, CDR2 FQNEAQ (reference sequence). CDR3: CASSPRYQETQYF. The CDR3 DNA is TGTGCCAGCAGCCCTAGGTACCAAGAGACCCAGTACTTC. Full variable domain (missing parts from reference TRBV7-9 and TRBJ2-5): DTGVSQNPRHKITKRGQNVTFRCDPISEHNRLYWYRQTLGQGPEFLTYFQNEAQLEKSRLLSDRFSAERPKGSFSTLEIQRTEQGDSAMYLCASSPRYQETQYFGPGTRLLVL.

Regarding this clone: Its ends do not fully match the called genes, so a read error is possible. The gene calls are TRBV18 and TRBJ2-7, with D possibly matching TRBD2 (5 bases). The CDR3 sequence is 16 residues long. Germline lookup yields CDR1 KGHSH and CDR2 LQKENI. CDR3: CASSRAAATRTYEQCF. The CDR3 DNA reads as TGTGCCAGCTCACGTGCAGCGGCAACTCGAACCTACGAGCAGTGCTTC.

V is TRBV5-5 and J is TRBJ1-5; 8 nucleotides line up with TRBD1. Germline CDR1 SGHKS, CDR2 YYEKEE (reference sequence). CDR3 length: 15 residues. The V and J ends lost 1 base and 6 bases, in that order; junction bases with no gene match: 6. CDR3 region: CASSLQSGGIQPQHF. DNA for the CDR3: TGTGCCAGCAGCTTGCAATCAGGGGGCATTCAGCCCCAGCATTTT.

The J gene is TRBJ2-1, the V gene TRBV18, with TRBD2 matching 8 bases. CDR3 length equals 16 residues. CDR1 is KGHSH, CDR2 LQKENI, per germline. J gave up 9 bases and V 2 bases, and 12 bases lay outside the gene matches. DNA for the CDR3: TGTGCCAGCTCACCAAGGACGAGCGGGAGTCGAAGTGAGCAGTTCTTC. Translation gives CASSPRTSGSRSEQFF.

This rearrangement joins TRBV6-1 to TRBJ1-4, with D unclear. V gave up 2 bases and J gave up 4 bases, with 8 bases separating them. The CDR3 covers 14 residues. Germline V lookup: CDR1 MNHNS, CDR2 SASEGT. CDR3 loop: CASSESLNNEKLFF. The CDR3 DNA reads TGTGCCAGCAGTGAAAGTCTTAATAATGAAAAACTGTTTTTT.

The table lists this clone with a few counts. The V and J genes are TRBV18 and TRBJ1-2; D is undetermined. V was shortened by 2 bases and J by 3 bases, with 4 bases between the two germline ends. Germline-derived CDR1 and CDR2 are KGHSH and LQKENI. The CDR3 sequence is 12 residues long. The CDR3 DNA reads TGTGCCAGCTCACCAGGGGACTATGGCTACACCTTC. It yields the protein CASSPGDYGYTF.

The chain links TRBV7-2 to TRBJ2-7; 7 nucleotides line up with TRBD2. The trim removed 5 bases at V and 3 bases at J, leaving 16 bases unmatched. This CDR3 is built from 17 residues. Germline lookup yields CDR1 SGHTA and CDR2 FQGNSA. CDR3 nucleotides: TGTGCCAGCAGCGAGGGTAGGGTGGGGGGGATCCACTACGAGCAGTACTTC. It specifies CASSEGRVGGIHYEQYF.

This clone was observed once. The genes are TRBV4-1 and TRBJ2-1; D might be TRBD2 (6 bases). Between the trimmed V and J ends, which lost 2 bases and 7 bases, there was a span of 18 bases. The CDR3 length is 16 residues. Per the germline V gene, CDR1 is MGHRA and CDR2 is YSYEKL. Here the CDR3 reads CASSQPFSSSGNEQFF. Here the CDR3 DNA reads TGCGCCAGCAGCCAACCCTTTAGTAGTAGCGGAAATGAGCAGTTCTTC.

This chain joins TRBV19 and TRBJ2-3, with D perhaps assigned TRBD1 or TRBD2 (5 bases each). Germline V gives CDR1 LNHDA, CDR2 SQIVND (reference sequence). V lost 6 bases, J lost 2 bases, and 15 bases lay in between. The CDR3 extends over 15 amino acids. In DNA, the CDR3 is TGTGCCAGTAGCCGGGACCCAGCTTCCACAGATACGCAGTATTTT. This encodes CASSRDPASTDTQYF.